These 23 T cell receptor beta chains share one sample of origin, sequenced in a study of T-cell memory formation after mild COVID-19. One entry per CDR3 protein, called by TCRdb with MiXCR from the 5' RACE reads. The sample has about 290,000 distinct CDR3 sequences, under 20% seen once; the top ten hold around 23%. Specimen: PBMCs or a T cell subset sorted from them (not recorded which). Receptors originate from a man aged 18 to 35 who had mild COVID-19 (a few samples of this study predate the infection). Cell type and time point are not known.

This chain connects TRBV5-1 to TRBJ1-1; the D is unclear. Per the germline V gene, CDR1 is SGHRS and CDR2 is YFSETQ. Trimming shortened V by 0 bases and J by 2 bases, and 8 bases separated the two germline ends. The CDR3 totals 14 residues. As DNA, the CDR3 is TGCGCCAGCAGCTTGGGAGGGTACAACACTGAAGCTTTCTTT. Translation: CASSLGGYNTEAFF.

V gene TRBV5-1 combines with J gene TRBJ1-4, with 8 positions matching TRBD1. Germline assignment: CDR1 SGHRS and CDR2 YFSETQ. The CDR3 covers 14 residues. The ends lost 2 bases at V and 8 bases at J; junction bases unmatched: 5. The DNA of the CDR3 is TGCGCCAGCAGCTTAGGACAGGGTCAGGAAAAACTGTTTTTT. This codes for CASSLGQGQEKLFF.

Only a few counts were recorded for this clonotype. The V and J genes are TRBV6-2 or TRBV6-3 and TRBJ2-2; possible D gene TRBD1, 6 bases. With 4 bases removed from V and 0 bases from J, the gap between germline ends came to 21 bases. The CDR3 has 19 residues. CDR1 and CDR2 (germline): MNHEY, SVGEGT. CDR3 sequence (DNA): TGTGCCAGCAGTTCAAAAGACCTCAGGGGTCCCGCGAACACCGGGGAGCTGTTTTTT. It is translated as CASSSKDLRGPANTGELFF.

The V call is TRBV19, the J call TRBJ2-4, with 8 positions matching TRBD1. The CDR3 runs 14 residues. J gave up 7 bases and V 3 bases, and 5 bases lay outside the gene matches. Germline V gene data show CDR1 as LNHDA and CDR2 as SQIVND (reference sequence). The CDR3 region is CASSMVQGVNIQYF. The CDR3 bases are TGTGCCAGTAGTATGGTACAGGGGGTTAACATTCAGTACTTC.

This clonotype was recorded at least ten times. The chain employs TRBV12-3 or TRBV12-4 and TRBJ2-5; 7 bases map to TRBD1. Trimming at V came to 4 bases and at J to 8 bases, leaving 4 bases not matched to a gene. CDR3 length: 12 residues. Here the CDR3 DNA reads TGTGCCAGCAGTTCTGACAGGGAAACCCAGTACTTC. Translating gives CASSSDRETQYF.

The rearrangement joins TRBV4-2 to TRBJ2-5, with D possibly matching TRBD2 (7 bases). Germline-derived CDR1 and CDR2 are LGHNA and YNFKEQ. The CDR3 has 15 amino acids. Trimming shortened V by 1 base and J by 3 bases, and 12 bases separated the two germline ends. The CDR3 here is CASSQVEGGKETQYF. The CDR3 coding sequence is TGTGCCAGCAGCCAAGTCGAGGGGGGGAAAGAGACCCAGTACTTC.

There are a few counts of this clonotype. The chain combines TRBV5-1 with TRBJ2-3, with TRBD2 identical over 7 bases. V lost 0 bases, J lost 2 bases, and 3 bases stayed unmatched. The CDR3 runs to 15 residues. CDR1 is SGHRS and CDR2 is YFSETQ in the germline V gene. CDR3 loop: CASSLARGDTDTQYF. DNA for the CDR3: TGCGCCAGCAGCTTGGCCCGGGGGGACACAGATACGCAGTATTTT.

The genes are TRBV30 and TRBJ2-7, with 9 nucleotides matching TRBD1. The CDR3 has 13 residues. Germline-derived CDR1 and CDR2 are GTSNPN and SVGIG (reference sequence). V dropped 5 bases and J dropped 3; count of bases not matched to a gene: 5. CDR3 bases: TGTGCCTGGGGGACAGGGAGTGGCTACGAGCAGTACTTC. It codes for CAWGTGSGYEQYF. The complete variable domain, with remaining parts taken from reference TRBV30 and TRBJ2-7, reads SQTIHQWPATLVQPVGSPLSLECTVEGTSNPNLYWYRQAAGRGLQLLFYSVGIGQISSEVPQNLSASRPQDRQFILSSKKLLLSDSGFYLCAWGTGSGYEQYFGPGTRLTVT.

The chain uses TRBV5-6 and TRBJ1-5; D not certain. Deletions cut 4 bases from V and 0 bases from J, with 11 bases between. This CDR3 has 15 residues. In germline, CDR1 is SGHDT, CDR2 YYEEEE. CDR3 protein: CASSAGSSSNQPQHF. The CDR3 DNA is TGTGCCAGCAGCGCAGGATCCTCTAGCAATCAGCCCCAGCATTTT.

This chain joins TRBV4-1 and TRBJ2-2; 10 bases map to TRBD1. Germline loops: CDR1 MGHRA, CDR2 YSYEKL. With 2 bases clipped from V and 4 bases from J, the junction kept 4 bases outside the gene matches. The CDR3 consists of 16 residues. This CDR3 reads CASSQIGQGGTGELFF. The CDR3 DNA reads TGCGCCAGCAGCCAAATCGGACAGGGGGGCACCGGGGAGCTGTTTTTT.

There are a few counts of this clonotype. The gene calls are TRBV9 and TRBJ2-7; TRBD1 matches at 9 bases. The CDR3 loop spans 16 amino acids. Germline values: CDR1 SGDLS, CDR2 YYNGEE. Trimming took 4 bases from V and 0 from J; bases not matched to a gene: 8. This chain's CDR3 is CASSSWDRDPSYEQYV. The CDR3 DNA sequence: TGTGCCAGCAGCTCATGGGACAGGGATCCCTCCTACGAGCAGTACGTC.

J is TRBJ2-1 and V is TRBV12-3 or TRBV12-4; D is perhaps TRBD2 (6 bases). This CDR3 region has 14 residues. V lost 3 bases and J 4 bases, leaving 10 bases between the germline ends. The CDR3 DNA reads as TGTGCCAGCAGTTTCGAGGCGGGATACAATGAGCAGTTCTTC. This encodes CASSFEAGYNEQFF.

The V call is TRBV2, the J call TRBJ1-1; D gene unclear. This CDR3 comprises 15 residues. The germline gives CDR1 SNHLY, CDR2 FYNNEI. V lost 4 bases and J lost 1, with 13 bases in between. The CDR3: CASSVRKGTNTEAFF. In DNA form, the CDR3 reads TGTGCCAGCAGTGTACGAAAAGGAACGAACACTGAAGCTTTCTTT. The full variable domain, its missing parts supplied by reference TRBV2 and TRBJ1-1, is EPEVTQTPSHQVTQMGQEVILRCVPISNHLYFYWYRQILGQKVEFLVSFYNNEISEKSEIFDDQFSVERPDGSNFTLKIRSTKLEDSAMYFCASSVRKGTNTEAFFGQGTRLTVV.

Only a few counts were recorded for this clonotype. The chain has TRBV7-2 and TRBJ1-5; D gene ambiguous. V shed 1 base and J shed 5 bases, with 12 bases lying between them. CDR1 SGHTA and CDR2 FQGNSA come from the germline V gene. This CDR3 comprises 15 residues. The DNA of the CDR3 is TGTGCCAGCAGCTTAGGGGTAGGGCCCCATCAGCCCCAGCATTTT. Its protein product is CASSLGVGPHQPQHF.

The chain carries TRBV12-3 or TRBV12-4 and TRBJ1-1; D not certain. The CDR3 has 12 residues. V lost 7 bases and J 6 bases, leaving 12 bases between the germline ends. The CDR3 protein is CASTLGNAEAFF. The CDR3 coding sequence is TGTGCCAGCACCCTAGGTAACGCTGAAGCTTTCTTT.

This clonotype was counted only a few times. This sequence joins TRBV5-1 and TRBJ2-3; 9 bases are a match to TRBD1. The CDR3 covers 15 residues. CDR1 and CDR2 from the germline V gene are SGHRS and YFSETQ. Losses at the gene ends were 4 bases for V and 3 bases for J; bases not matched to a gene: 6. The chain's CDR3 is CASSMGQGLTDTQYF. For the CDR3, the DNA is TGCGCCAGCAGCATGGGACAGGGATTAACAGATACGCAGTATTTT. The full variable domain, its missing parts supplied by reference TRBV5-1 and TRBJ2-3, is KAGVTQTPRYLIKTRGQQVTLSCSPISGHRSVSWYQQTPGQGLQFLFEYFSETQRNKGNFPGRFSGRQFSNSRSEMNVSTLELGDSALYLCASSMGQGLTDTQYFGPGTRLTVL.

The rearrangement joins TRBV20-1 to TRBJ1-1; D is uncertain. CDR3 length: 12 amino acids. The germline V and J ends were trimmed by 3 bases and 1 base, with 6 bases remaining between them. Germline assignment: CDR1 DFQATT and CDR2 SNEGSKA (reference sequence). The CDR3 bases are TGCAGTGCTAGGCCGGCGAACACTGAAGCTTTCTTT. As protein: CSARPANTEAFF.

V gene TRBV20-1 combines with J gene TRBJ2-4, with TRBD2 matching over 8 bases. The CDR3 is 15 residues long. With V trimmed by 1 base and J by 6 bases, 8 bases remained unmatched. Germline V gene lookup returns CDR1 DFQATT and CDR2 SNEGSKA (reference sequence). CDR3 amino acids: CSARGRGGSGNIQYF. The DNA of the CDR3 is TGCAGTGCTAGAGGTCGGGGGGGATCTGGAAACATTCAGTACTTC.

This clonotype was counted ten times or more. The chain recombines TRBV5-1 with TRBJ2-1, with a possible D match to TRBD1 (5 bases). The V gene lost 3 bases and the J gene lost 7 bases, with 5 bases spanning the gap. CDR3 length: 11 amino acids. CDR1 is SGHRS, CDR2 YFSETQ, per germline. This CDR3 reads CASSWTNEQFF. The CDR3 DNA reads as TGCGCCAGCAGCTGGACAAATGAGCAGTTCTTC. Full variable domain (remainder filled in from reference TRBV5-1 and TRBJ2-1): KAGVTQTPRYLIKTRGQQVTLSCSPISGHRSVSWYQQTPGQGLQFLFEYFSETQRNKGNFPGRFSGRQFSNSRSEMNVSTLELGDSALYLCASSWTNEQFFGPGTRLTVL.

This clonotype was observed a handful of times. V gene TRBV24-1 combines with J gene TRBJ2-3; tentative D call: TRBD1 (5 bases). CDR3 length: 16 amino acids. Trimming left V 4 bases short and J 5 bases short, with 18 bases between. Germline values: CDR1 KGHDR, CDR2 SFDVKD. CDR3 DNA: TGTGCCACCAGTGACCCGACTCCTAAACAGGTAGATACGCAGTATTTT. It yields the protein CATSDPTPKQVDTQYF.

This chain connects TRBV7-2 to TRBJ1-1; a possible D gene is TRBD1 (5 bases). Germline V gene data show CDR1 as SGHTA and CDR2 as FQGNSA. CDR3 size: 15 residues. The ends were cut back, 6 bases at V and 2 bases at J, with 16 bases in the middle. CDR3 in amino acids: CASRRIRGGNTEAFF. CDR3 DNA: TGTGCCAGCAGGCGGATACGGGGGGGAAACACTGAAGCTTTCTTT.

This clonotype was observed many times. The J gene is TRBJ1-1, the V gene TRBV21-1. TRBV21-1 is a recognized pseudogene. The CDR3 totals 12 residues. CDR3 amino acids: CASSKGGTEAFF. The CDR3 bases are TGTGCCAGCAGCAAAGGGGGCACTGAAGCTTTCTTT.

This clonotype was observed a handful of times. The rearrangement links TRBV7-2 to TRBJ2-3; D unresolved. CDR3 length: 15 amino acids. The germline V gene has CDR1 SGHTA and CDR2 FQGNSA. V was trimmed by 5 bases and J by 2 bases, leaving 14 bases between them. CDR3 amino acids: CASSTKTPFTDTQYF. The CDR3 nucleotides read TGTGCCAGCAGCACGAAAACCCCGTTCACAGATACGCAGTATTTT.